This T cell receptor (beta chain) was sequenced during a study of CD8 T cells in ankylosing spondylitis (dated by TCRdb to between 2016 and 2019). Concerning the study at large: The study profiled T cell receptor beta repertoires in healthy donors and ankylosing spondylitis patients to find disease-linked TCR variants. The full study cohort comprised around 25 ankylosing spondylitis patients and 110 or so healthy donors. Peripheral blood was sampled, and synovial fluid was additionally collected from ankylosing spondylitis patients. Findings and caveats that apply to the study as a whole: Significant enrichment of the disease-linked clones was reported in matched synovial fluid samples from ankylosing spondylitis patients. Some of the motif variants had been reported before in the synovial fluid and blood of reactive arthritis patients, a finding that suggests common disease-initiation mechanisms. In peripheral blood, the disease-linked clones were found at relatively low frequencies and had a CD8+ phenotype. Blood from ankylosing spondylitis patients appeared to be characterized by a TCR beta motif made up of under ten highly homologous amino acid variants.

In regard to this clonotype: Its cognate antigen has yet to be identified. Per-base qualities were not stored, and no clone one base away is much larger.

Sequencer: Illumina HiSeq 2500. TCR beta libraries were prepared by quantitative 5'-RACE with molecular barcodes. Per the authors' processing: To identify disease-linked TCR variants, a new computational method was used, one built on a probabilistic model of VDJ rearrangement. Through fastp at Q25 and MiXCR, TCRdb rebuilt clones from the public reads, retaining in-frame beta chains. All rows with the same CDR3 protein become a single entry with the most common DNA and genes. None of the V and J calls come from the authors' own analysis; TCRdb made them. Present in this sample are fewer than 250,000 distinct CDR3 sequences, more than 25% of which were seen just once. The ten largest account for about 7% of the sample. The TCR comes from a male donor with ankylosing spondylitis or in good health (not recorded which). What was sequenced was blood, either unsorted or a sorted T cell fraction (not recorded which).

DNA sequence: TGCAGTGCTAACATCAGGGCCGGGGGGGCGGCCTATGGCTACACCTTC. Its translation reads: CSANIRAGGAAYGYTF. The rearrangement joined TRBV20-1 to TRBJ1-2; a weak D assignment points to TRBD1 (6 bases agree). Inclusive of the bounding cysteine and phenylalanine, the CDR3 is 16 residues long. Of the read, only the CDR3 DNA is kept; its 48 bases are in frame from base 1. CDR1 and CDR2 were assigned from the germline V gene (reference sequence) as DFQATT and SNEGSKA. V drops 4 bases and J drops 4 bases, leaving 22 bases in between.